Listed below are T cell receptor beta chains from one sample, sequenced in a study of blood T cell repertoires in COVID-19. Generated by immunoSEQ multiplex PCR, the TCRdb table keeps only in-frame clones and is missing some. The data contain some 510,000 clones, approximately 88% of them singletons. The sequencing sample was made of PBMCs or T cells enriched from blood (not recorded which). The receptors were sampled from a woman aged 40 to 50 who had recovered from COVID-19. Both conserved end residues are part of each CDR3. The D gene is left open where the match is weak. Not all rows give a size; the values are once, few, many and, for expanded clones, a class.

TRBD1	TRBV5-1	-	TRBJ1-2	CASSSGQGRKGYTF	TGCGCCAGCAGCTCCGGACAGGGGCGTAAGGGCTACACCTTC
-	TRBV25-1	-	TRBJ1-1	CASWGGQMNTEAFF	TGTGCCAGCTGGGGGGGGCAGATGAACACTGAAGCTTTCTTT
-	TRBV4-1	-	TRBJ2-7	CASSQPPGSAGTDYEQYF	TGCGCCAGCAGCCAGCCCCCGGGTAGCGCGGGTACAGACTACGAGCAGTACTTC
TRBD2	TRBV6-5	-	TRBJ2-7	CATSRGGEGYEQYF	TGTGCCACCTCGCGGGGGGGCGAAGGCTACGAGCAGTACTTC
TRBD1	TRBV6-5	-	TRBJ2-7	CASATGGSYEQYF	TGTGCCAGCGCCACAGGGGGGTCCTACGAGCAGTACTTC
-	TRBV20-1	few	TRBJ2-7	CSAGPFYEQYF	TGCAGTGCTGGCCCGTTCTACGAGCAGTACTTC
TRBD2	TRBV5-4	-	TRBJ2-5	CASSPGLAEPQETQYF	TGTGCCAGCAGCCCGGGACTAGCGGAGCCCCAAGAGACCCAGTACTTC
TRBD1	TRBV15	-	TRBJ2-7	CATSRDRTGNYEQYF	TGTGCCACCAGCAGAGATAGGACAGGGAACTACGAGCAGTACTTC
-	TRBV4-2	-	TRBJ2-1	CASSQAGKLLVYNEQFF	TGTGCCAGCAGCCAAGCCGGGAAATTACTCGTTTACAATGAGCAGTTCTTC
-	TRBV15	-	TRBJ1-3	CATSRTSLSGGNTIYF	TGTGCCACCAGCAGAACCAGCCTGTCGGGTGGAAACACCATATATTTT
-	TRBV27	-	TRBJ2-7	CASSLDSLEAGEQYF	TGTGCCAGCAGTTTGGACTCACTAGAAGCTGGGGAGCAGTACTTC
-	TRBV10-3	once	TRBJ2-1	CAISTRSLNNEQFF	TGTGCCATCAGTACTAGAAGCCTAAACAATGAGCAGTTCTTC
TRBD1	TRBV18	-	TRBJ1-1	CASSPGTGTLTEAFF	TGTGCCAGCTCACCCGGGACAGGGACCCTTACTGAAGCTTTCTTT
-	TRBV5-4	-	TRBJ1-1	CASSLGWRGKDPEAFF	TGTGCCAGCAGCTTGGGGTGGCGGGGAAAGGATCCTGAAGCTTTCTTT
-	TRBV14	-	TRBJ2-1	CASSQESRLPYNEQFF	TGTGCCAGCAGCCAAGAGTCACGACTACCCTACAATGAGCAGTTCTTC
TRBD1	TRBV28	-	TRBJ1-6	CASSFRGTGNSPLHF	TGTGCCAGCAGTTTCAGGGGGACGGGAAATTCACCCCTCCACTTT
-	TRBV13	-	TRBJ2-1	CASRLSRNEQFF	TGTGCCAGCAGACTGAGTCGTAATGAGCAGTTCTTC
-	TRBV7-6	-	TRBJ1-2	CASSPNPAHGYTF	TGTGCCAGCAGCCCCAACCCCGCGCATGGCTACACCTTC
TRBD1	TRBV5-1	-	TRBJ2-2	CASSVGQTNTGELFF	TGCGCCAGCAGCGTGGGACAGACGAACACCGGGGAGCTGTTTTTT
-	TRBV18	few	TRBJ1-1	CASSQDTEAFF	TGTGCCAGCTCTCAGGACACTGAAGCTTTCTTT
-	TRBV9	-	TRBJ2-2	CASSGLNTGELFF	TGTGCCAGCAGCGGGCTTAACACCGGGGAGCTGTTTTTT
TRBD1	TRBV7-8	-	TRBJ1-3	CASSPGQGGGNTIYF	TGTGCCAGCAGCCCAGGACAGGGTGGTGGAAACACCATATATTTT
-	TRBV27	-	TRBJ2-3	CASSAKAASTDTQYF	TGTGCCAGCAGCGCAAAAGCGGCTAGCACAGATACGCAGTATTTT
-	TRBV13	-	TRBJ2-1	CASSLGNGDEQFF	TGTGCCAGCAGCTTAGGCAACGGTGATGAGCAGTTCTTC
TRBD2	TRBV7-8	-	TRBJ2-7	CASSSGTRSEQYF	TGTGCCAGCAGCTCCGGGACTAGAAGCGAGCAGTACTTC
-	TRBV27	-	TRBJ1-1	CASSRTEISEAFF	TGTGCCAGCAGCCGTACAGAAATCTCTGAAGCTTTCTTT
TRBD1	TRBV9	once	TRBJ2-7	CASSVVGDRGNEQYF	TGTGCCAGCAGCGTAGTAGGGGACAGGGGGAACGAGCAGTACTTC
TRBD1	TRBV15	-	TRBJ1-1	CATSRGLPGQGVSPEAFF	TGTGCCACCAGCAGAGGTCTTCCAGGCCAGGGGGTGTCTCCTGAAGCTTTCTTT
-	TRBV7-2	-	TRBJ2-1	CASSLEGSLLAKQFF	TGTGCCAGCAGCTTAGAAGGATCCTTATTAGCGAAGCAGTTCTTC
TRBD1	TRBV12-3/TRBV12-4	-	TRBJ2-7	CASSYRGYEQYF	TGTGCCAGCAGTTACAGGGGCTACGAGCAGTACTTC
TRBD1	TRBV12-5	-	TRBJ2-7	CASGLAPGQGRHEQYF	TGTGCTAGTGGTTTGGCCCCGGGACAGGGCCGGCACGAGCAGTACTTC
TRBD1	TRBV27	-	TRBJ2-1	CASSRDRGLYEQFF	TGTGCCAGCAGCCGGGACAGGGGGCTATATGAGCAGTTCTTC
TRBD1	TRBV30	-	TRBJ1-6	CAWSADRVRNNSPLHF	TGTGCCTGGAGTGCCGACAGGGTGAGAAATAATTCACCCCTCCACTTT
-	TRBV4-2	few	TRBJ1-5	CASSQEQLAHSNQPQHF	TGTGCCAGCAGCCAAGAACAGCTTGCGCATAGCAATCAGCCCCAGCATTTT
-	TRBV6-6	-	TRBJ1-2	CASSPNQEGLYSDYGYTF	TGTGCCAGCAGTCCAAACCAGGAGGGACTCTACTCCGACTATGGCTACACCTTC
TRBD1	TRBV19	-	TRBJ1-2	CASSRDSRYGYTF	TGTGCCAGCAGCCGGGACAGCCGCTATGGCTACACCTTC
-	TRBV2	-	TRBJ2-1	CASSDYSLVLSLAEQFF	TGTGCCAGCAGTGACTACTCACTAGTTCTAAGCTTAGCGGAGCAGTTCTTC